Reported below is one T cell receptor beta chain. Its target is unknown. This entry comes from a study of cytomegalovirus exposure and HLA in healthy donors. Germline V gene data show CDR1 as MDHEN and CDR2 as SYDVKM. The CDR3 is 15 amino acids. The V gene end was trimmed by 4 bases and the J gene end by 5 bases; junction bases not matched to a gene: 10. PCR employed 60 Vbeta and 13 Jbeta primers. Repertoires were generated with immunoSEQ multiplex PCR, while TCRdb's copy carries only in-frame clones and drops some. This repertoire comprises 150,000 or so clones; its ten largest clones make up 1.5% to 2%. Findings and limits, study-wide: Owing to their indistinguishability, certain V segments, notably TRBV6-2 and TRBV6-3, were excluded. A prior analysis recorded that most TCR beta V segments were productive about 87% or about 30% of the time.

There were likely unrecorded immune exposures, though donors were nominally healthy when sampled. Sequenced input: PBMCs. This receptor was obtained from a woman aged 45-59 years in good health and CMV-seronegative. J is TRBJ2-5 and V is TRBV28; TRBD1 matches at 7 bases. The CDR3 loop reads CASSSHGIRGETQYF. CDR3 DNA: TGTGCCAGCAGTTCACACGGGATCAGGGGGGAGACCCAGTACTTC.